This paragraph covers one T cell receptor (beta chain) sequence. What it recognizes is unknown. This entry comes from a study of blood T cells in healthy people across ages. A second PCR, run for roughly 7 to 11 cycles, used a sample-barcoded 5' primer plus a J-beta primer mix. A single record per CDR3 protein comes from TCRdb applying MiXCR to the 5' RACE reads. The sample holds approximately 1,000,000 distinct CDR3 sequences, roughly two fifths seen once. Those donating, healthy Caucasian individuals from Russia, were aged about 6 to 100. General observations from the study: Observed TCR beta diversity per million T cells went down as age went up. This fall followed a roughly linear course with age. The donors' CMV status was not determined, possibly confounding changes in expanded clonotypes.

Per the germline V gene, CDR1 is SGHTA and CDR2 is FQGNSA. With 5 bases clipped from V and 6 bases from J, the junction kept 14 bases outside the gene matches. CDR3 length equals 16 residues. Sequencing was carried out using blood. This TCR derives from a man aged 18 to 35 in good health. This rearrangement joins TRBV7-2 to TRBJ1-2; TRBD1 agrees at 8 bases. This CDR3 reads CASSPAPDRESNGYTF. For the CDR3, the DNA is TGTGCCAGCAGCCCAGCACCGGACAGGGAAAGTAATGGCTACACCTTC.